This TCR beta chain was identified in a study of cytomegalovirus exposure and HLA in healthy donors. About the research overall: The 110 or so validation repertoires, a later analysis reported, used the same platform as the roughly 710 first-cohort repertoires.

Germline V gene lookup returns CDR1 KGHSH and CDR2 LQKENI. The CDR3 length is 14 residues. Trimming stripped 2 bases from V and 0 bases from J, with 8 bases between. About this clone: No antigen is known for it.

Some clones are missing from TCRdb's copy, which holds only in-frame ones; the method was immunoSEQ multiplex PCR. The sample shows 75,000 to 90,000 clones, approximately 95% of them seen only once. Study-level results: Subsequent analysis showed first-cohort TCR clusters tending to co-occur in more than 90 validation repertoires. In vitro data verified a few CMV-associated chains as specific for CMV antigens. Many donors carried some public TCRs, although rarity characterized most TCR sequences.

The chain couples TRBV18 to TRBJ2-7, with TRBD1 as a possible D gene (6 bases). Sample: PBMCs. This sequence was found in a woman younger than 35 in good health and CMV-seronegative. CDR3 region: CASSPRDNSYEQYF. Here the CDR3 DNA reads TGTGCCAGCTCACCAAGGGACAACTCCTACGAGCAGTACTTC.